The 28 T cell receptor beta chains below were found in one sample sequenced in a study of brain T cells in children with intractable seizures. The protocol was immunoSEQ multiplex PCR, while the TCRdb copy is restricted to in-frame clones and leaves out a portion. The table lists fewer than 80,000 clones, roughly 95% of them singletons. The sequencing used peripheral blood, collected at surgery. The origin of the receptors is a boy younger than two with focal cortical dysplasia and intractable seizures.

The chain has TRBV28 and TRBJ2-7, with 10 bases identical to TRBD1. Germline values: CDR1 MDHEN, CDR2 SYDVKM. V lost 2 bases to trimming and J lost 3 bases; unmatched junction nucleotides: 4. The CDR3 covers 15 residues. In DNA, the CDR3 is TGTGCCAGCAGTTTAGGGACAGGGGACCTCTACGAGCAGTACTTC. Translated, it gives CASSLGTGDLYEQYF.

The chain combines TRBV2 with TRBJ2-7; no reliable D call. The CDR3 is made up of 13 amino acids. From germline, CDR1 is SNHLY and CDR2 FYNNEI. V lost 6 bases to trimming and J lost 3 bases, with 12 bases between them. The CDR3 region is CASSDGPRYEQYF. The CDR3 DNA reads TGTGCCAGCAGCGACGGACCGCGCTACGAGCAGTACTTC.

The chain links TRBV5-1 to TRBJ1-2; D remains unclear. Trimming removed 0 bases at V and 3 bases at J, with 9 bases between. From germline, CDR1 is SGHRS and CDR2 YFSETQ. The CDR3 extends over 14 amino acids. This chain's CDR3 is CASSLALGDYGYTF. CDR3 DNA: TGCGCCAGCAGCTTGGCATTGGGAGACTATGGCTACACCTTC.

This chain uses TRBV27 with TRBJ2-2, with 9 bases fitting TRBD2. J gave up 1 base and V 6 bases, and 3 bases lay outside the gene matches. This CDR3 is built from 15 residues. CDR1 and CDR2 (germline): MNHEY, SMNVEV (reference sequence). In nucleotides, the CDR3 is TGTGCCAGCAGGTTAGCGGGGGTGAACACCGGGGAGCTGTTTTTT. Encoded protein: CASRLAGVNTGELFF.

CDR3 loop: CASSVERTSGSYEQFF. CDR3 sequence (DNA): TGTGCCAGCAGCGTAGAGAGGACTAGCGGGAGCTATGAGCAGTTCTTC. The V call is TRBV9, the J call TRBJ2-1, with TRBD2 matching 13 bases. Germline V gene lookup returns CDR1 SGDLS and CDR2 YYNGEE. Unmatched junction bases numbered 5, after V lost 0 bases and J lost 8 bases. CDR3 size: 16 residues.

This chain uses TRBV18 with TRBJ2-1; D unclear. Germline CDR1 KGHSH, CDR2 LQKENI. The CDR3 spans 15 residues. Trimming took off 2 bases at V and 0 bases at J, with 8 bases between the two ends. This CDR3 is CASSPFRSSYNEQFF. For the CDR3, the DNA is TGTGCCAGCTCACCATTCAGAAGCTCCTACAATGAGCAGTTCTTC.

This chain uses TRBV5-1 with TRBJ1-2; TRBD1 might be the D (6 bases). V was clipped by 4 bases and J by 3 bases, with 13 bases between them. CDR3 length: 14 residues. Germline V gives CDR1 SGHRS, CDR2 YFSETQ. CDR3 DNA sequence: TGCGCCAGCAGCGGGAGGGGGGCGTACTATGGCTACACCTTC. This gives the protein CASSGRGAYYGYTF.

The chain is built from TRBV10-3 and TRBJ2-3, with TRBD2 matching over 16 bases. Germline V gene data show CDR1 as ENHRY and CDR2 as SYGVKD. V dropped 6 bases and J dropped 4; count of bases not matched to a gene: 4. The CDR3 is made up of 16 amino acids. The CDR3 sequence: CAISLGTSGGADTQYF. The CDR3 DNA follows: TGTGCCATCAGCTTAGGGACTAGCGGGGGGGCAGATACGCAGTATTTT.

The chain has TRBV29-1 and TRBJ1-2; D is uncertain. The V and J ends lost 3 bases and 4 bases respectively, with 12 bases between them. Germline V gene lookup returns CDR1 SQVTM and CDR2 ANQGSEA. This CDR3 has 13 residues. This CDR3 reads CSVDRHTGYGYTF. As DNA, the CDR3 is TGCAGCGTTGATAGACATACGGGCTATGGCTACACCTTC.

J is TRBJ2-1 and V is TRBV7-3; TRBD2 matches 11 bases. This CDR3 contains 19 residues. CDR1 is SGHTA and CDR2 is FQGTGA in the germline V gene. V trimming: 5 bases; J trimming: 0 bases; junction bases outside the gene matches: 12. CDR3 region: CASSAGTSGHRSSYNEQFF. CDR3 DNA sequence: TGTGCCAGCAGCGCAGGGACTAGCGGACACAGGAGCTCCTACAATGAGCAGTTCTTC.

The J gene is TRBJ2-1, the V gene TRBV28, with D perhaps matching TRBD2 (6 bases). The length of the CDR3 is 15 residues. V was clipped by 3 bases and J by 9 bases, with 18 bases between them. Germline V lookup: CDR1 MDHEN, CDR2 SYDVKM. CDR3 in DNA: TGTGCCAGCAGTTTCCGGGGACTCCCATCGACTGAGCAGTTCTTC. Translation: CASSFRGLPSTEQFF.

The chain recombines TRBV7-8 with TRBJ2-5; D ambiguous. V gave up 1 base and J gave up 2 bases, with 5 bases separating them. In germline, CDR1 is SGHVS, CDR2 FQNEAQ. The CDR3 consists of 13 residues. In nucleotides, the CDR3 is TGTGCCAGCAGCTTAGGGTTACAAGAGACCCAGTACTTC. Residues: CASSLGLQETQYF.

The genes are TRBV7-2 and TRBJ1-3; no definite D call. Germline CDR1 SGHTA, CDR2 FQGNSA. The CDR3 is made up of 15 amino acids. With 1 base removed from V and 8 bases from J, the gap between germline ends came to 15 bases. The chain's CDR3 is CASSLVSGEGDTIYF. As DNA, the CDR3 is TGTGCCAGCAGCTTAGTCAGCGGGGAGGGTGACACCATATATTTT.

This chain connects TRBV27 to TRBJ2-3; D unclear. Deletions cut 6 bases from V and 6 bases from J, with 4 bases between. CDR1 and CDR2 from the germline V gene are MNHEY and SMNVEV (reference sequence). CDR3 length: 10 amino acids. CDR3 amino acids: CASRSDTQYF. The CDR3, as DNA: TGTGCCAGCAGGTCGGATACGCAGTATTTT.

The chain employs TRBV5-6 and TRBJ2-3; the D call may be TRBD1 or TRBD2 (6 bases each). In germline, CDR1 is SGHDT, CDR2 YYEEEE. Trimming stripped 3 bases from V and 2 bases from J, with 16 bases between. CDR3 length equals 16 residues. The CDR3 nucleotides read TGTGCCAGCAGCTCGGGGGCAGGTCGGGCCACAGATACGCAGTATTTT. This codes for CASSSGAGRATDTQYF. Together with reference TRBV5-6 and TRBJ2-3, the CDR3 gives the full variable domain: DAGVTQSPTHLIKTRGQQVTLRCSPKSGHDTVSWYQQALGQGPQFIFQYYEEEERQRGNFPDRFSGHQFPNYSSELNVNALLLGDSALYLCASSSGAGRATDTQYFGPGTRLTVL.

The J gene is TRBJ2-1, the V gene TRBV3-1 (or the pseudogene TRBV3-2); weak D call: TRBD1 (7 bases). The CDR3 extends over 16 amino acids. CDR1 is LGHDT, CDR2 YNNKEL, per germline (reference sequence). With 0 bases removed from V and 8 bases from J, the gap between germline ends came to 17 bases. The CDR3 loop is CASSQDWRGRTDEQFF. In DNA, the CDR3 is TGTGCCAGCAGCCAAGATTGGAGGGGGCGCACGGATGAGCAGTTCTTC.

This chain uses TRBV7-2 with TRBJ1-1; the D gene is possibly TRBD1 (6 bases). Germline V gene sequence: CDR1 SGHTA, CDR2 FQGNSA. CDR3 length equals 15 residues. V lost 1 base and J 3 bases, leaving 12 bases between the germline ends. The CDR3 reads CASSLVGGLDTEAFF. As DNA, the CDR3 is TGTGCCAGCAGCTTAGTGGGGGGGCTGGACACTGAAGCTTTCTTT. The full variable domain, completed using reference TRBV7-2 and TRBJ1-1, is GAGVSQSPSNKVTEKGKDVELRCDPISGHTALYWYRQSLGQGLEFLIYFQGNSAPDKSGLPSDRFSAERTGGSVSTLTIQRTQQEDSAVYLCASSLVGGLDTEAFFGQGTRLTVV.

CDR3 nucleotides: TGCGCCAGCAGCCAAGATCGGACAGGGAAAGGTGAAAAACTGTTTTTT. It yields the protein CASSQDRTGKGEKLFF. This chain links TRBV4-3 with TRBJ1-4; the match to TRBD1 covers 8 bases. There are 16 residues in the CDR3. V trimming: 0 bases; J trimming: 7 bases; junction bases outside the gene matches: 7. Germline loops: CDR1 LGHNA, CDR2 YSLEER.

The rearrangement uses TRBV4-1 and TRBJ1-2, with a tentative D call TRBD1 (6 bases). V lost 3 bases to trimming and J lost 6 bases, with 11 bases between them. The CDR3 has 13 amino acids. CDR1 MGHRA and CDR2 YSYEKL come from the germline V gene. Here the CDR3 reads CASSHPRGDGYTF. CDR3 DNA sequence: TGCGCCAGCAGCCATCCGAGGGGGGATGGCTACACCTTC.

The gene calls are TRBV28 and TRBJ2-7; D uncertain. Trimming stripped 5 bases from V and 4 bases from J, with 18 bases between. This CDR3 region has 15 residues. Germline-derived CDR1 and CDR2 are MDHEN and SYDVKM. For the CDR3, the DNA is TGTGCCAGCAGTCCTATGTATGAGGTGCTATACGAGCAGTACTTC. It yields the protein CASSPMYEVLYEQYF. Together with reference TRBV28 and TRBJ2-7, the CDR3 gives the full variable domain: DVKVTQSSRYLVKRTGEKVFLECVQDMDHENMFWYRQDPGLGLRLIYFSYDVKMKEKGDIPEGYSVSREKKERFSLILESASTNQTSMYLCASSPMYEVLYEQYFGPGTRLTVT.

V usage is TRBV19 and J usage is TRBJ1-3, with D maybe TRBD1 (5 bases). V dropped 8 bases and J dropped 0 bases, with 11 bases sitting between them. CDR1 and CDR2 from the germline V gene are LNHDA and SQIVND (reference sequence). The CDR3 spans 14 residues. In DNA, the CDR3 is TGTGCCAGTGACGGGGGTAACTCTGGAAACACCATATATTTT. Translation: CASDGGNSGNTIYF.

The V and J genes are TRBV25-1 and TRBJ2-3, with 7 positions matching TRBD2. V was clipped by 6 bases and J by 1 base; unmatched bases: 10. The CDR3 is made up of 16 amino acids. The V gene's germline CDR1 is MGHDK and CDR2 SYGVNS. The CDR3 region is CASSILAASRTDTQYF. CDR3 nucleotides: TGTGCCAGCAGCATCCTAGCGGCCAGCCGCACAGATACGCAGTATTTT.

The chain links TRBV5-6 to TRBJ2-2; tentatively, D is TRBD2 (5 bases). CDR1 is SGHDT, CDR2 YYEEEE, per germline. The CDR3 extends over 15 amino acids. V was trimmed by 4 bases and J by 5 bases, leaving 15 bases between them. The CDR3 DNA is TGTGCCAGCAGCCCCTTTGAGGGCTTAACCGGGGAGCTGTTTTTT. It codes for CASSPFEGLTGELFF. Full variable domain (missing parts from reference TRBV5-6 and TRBJ2-2): DAGVTQSPTHLIKTRGQQVTLRCSPKSGHDTVSWYQQALGQGPQFIFQYYEEEERQRGNFPDRFSGHQFPNYSSELNVNALLLGDSALYLCASSPFEGLTGELFFGEGSRLTVL.

The chain uses TRBV6-5 and TRBJ1-3; 11 bases line up with TRBD1. The trim removed 2 bases at V and 3 bases at J, leaving 3 bases unmatched. Germline values: CDR1 MNHEY, CDR2 SVGAGI. There are 16 residues in the CDR3. CDR3 region: CASSYLDRGLGNTIYF. CDR3 bases: TGTGCCAGCAGTTACCTGGACAGGGGGCTTGGAAACACCATATATTTT.

The chain joins TRBV11-2 to TRBJ2-5; 7 bases align to TRBD1. Looked up from germline, CDR1 is SGHAT and CDR2 is FQNNGV. The J segment lost 5 bases and the V segment lost 8 bases, leaving 14 bases of the junction unmatched. There are 15 residues in the CDR3. The DNA for the CDR3 is TGTGCCAGCGGGGGCCCAGATCAGGGGGTTGAGACCCAGTACTTC. It specifies CASGGPDQGVETQYF.

The rearrangement joins TRBV7-7 to TRBJ2-7; possible D gene TRBD1, 5 bases. CDR1 and CDR2 (germline): SSHAT, FNYEAQ (reference sequence). Between the trimmed V and J ends, which lost 1 base and 3 bases, there was a span of 16 bases. This CDR3 spans 16 amino acids. The CDR3 sequence: CASSLVCLGVFYEQYF. CDR3 nucleotides: TGTGCCAGCAGCTTAGTTTGCCTAGGGGTTTTCTACGAGCAGTACTTC.

The V gene is TRBV6-5, the J gene TRBJ1-1; tentatively, D is TRBD1 (5 bases). Trimming stripped 6 bases from V and 1 base from J, with 12 bases between. Per the germline V gene, CDR1 is MNHEY and CDR2 is SVGAGI. The CDR3 runs 14 residues. CDR3 residues: CASRTGLTNTEAFF. The CDR3 DNA reads TGTGCCAGCAGGACGGGACTTACGAACACTGAAGCTTTCTTT.

J is TRBJ1-1 and V is TRBV5-4; TRBD1 matches at 8 bases. Trimming took 2 bases from V and 4 from J; bases not matched to a gene: 10. The length of the CDR3 is 16 residues. CDR1 and CDR2 from the germline V gene are SGHNT and YYREEE (reference sequence). The CDR3 DNA follows: TGTGCCAGCAGCTTTAGGACAGGGCTGCTAGGCACTGAAGCTTTCTTT. It translates to CASSFRTGLLGTEAFF.